This T cell receptor beta chain appears in the sequencing data of a study of blood T cell repertoires in COVID-19. Data came from immunoSEQ multiplex PCR; TCRdb stores just in-frame clones and leaves some out. The table includes about 65,000 clones, 80% to 85% detected once. Germline CDR1 reads SGHVS; CDR2 reads FQNEAQ. This CDR3 has 15 amino acids. Trimming shortened V by 3 bases and J by 2 bases, and 13 bases separated the two germline ends. This chain links TRBV7-8 with TRBJ2-5, with D perhaps TRBD2 (6 bases). The receptor's source is a human donor in a cohort sampled during active COVID-19. Sequencing used peripheral blood. CDR3 DNA sequence: TGTGCCAGCAGCTTCGACGTGGGACTGCAAGAGACCCAGTACTTC. It encodes CASSFDVGLQETQYF.